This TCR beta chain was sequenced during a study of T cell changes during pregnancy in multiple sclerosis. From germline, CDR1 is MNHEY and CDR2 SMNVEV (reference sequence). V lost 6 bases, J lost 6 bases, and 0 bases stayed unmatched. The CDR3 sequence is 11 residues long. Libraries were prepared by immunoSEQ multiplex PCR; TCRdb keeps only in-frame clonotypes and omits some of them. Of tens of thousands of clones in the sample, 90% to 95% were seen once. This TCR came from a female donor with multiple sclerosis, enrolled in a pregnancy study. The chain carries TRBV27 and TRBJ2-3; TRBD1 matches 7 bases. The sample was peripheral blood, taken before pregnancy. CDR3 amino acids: CASRQGDTQYF. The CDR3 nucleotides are TGTGCCAGCAGACAGGGGGATACGCAGTATTTT.